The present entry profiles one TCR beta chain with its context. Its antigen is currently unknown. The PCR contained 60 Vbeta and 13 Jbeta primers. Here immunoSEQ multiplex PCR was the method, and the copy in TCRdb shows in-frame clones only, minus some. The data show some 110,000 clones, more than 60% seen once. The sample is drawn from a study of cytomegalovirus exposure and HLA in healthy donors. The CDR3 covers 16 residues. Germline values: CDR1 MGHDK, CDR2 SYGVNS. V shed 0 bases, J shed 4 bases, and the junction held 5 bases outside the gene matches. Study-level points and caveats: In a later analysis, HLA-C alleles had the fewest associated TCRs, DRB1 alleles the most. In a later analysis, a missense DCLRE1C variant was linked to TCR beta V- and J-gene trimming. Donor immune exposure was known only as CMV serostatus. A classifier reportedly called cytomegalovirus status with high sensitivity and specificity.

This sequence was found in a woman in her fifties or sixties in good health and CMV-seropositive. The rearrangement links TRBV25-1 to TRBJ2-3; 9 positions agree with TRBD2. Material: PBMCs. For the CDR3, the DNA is TGTGCCAGCAGTGAATATGCTAGCGGGGTCTCAGATACGCAGTATTTT. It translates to CASSEYASGVSDTQYF.